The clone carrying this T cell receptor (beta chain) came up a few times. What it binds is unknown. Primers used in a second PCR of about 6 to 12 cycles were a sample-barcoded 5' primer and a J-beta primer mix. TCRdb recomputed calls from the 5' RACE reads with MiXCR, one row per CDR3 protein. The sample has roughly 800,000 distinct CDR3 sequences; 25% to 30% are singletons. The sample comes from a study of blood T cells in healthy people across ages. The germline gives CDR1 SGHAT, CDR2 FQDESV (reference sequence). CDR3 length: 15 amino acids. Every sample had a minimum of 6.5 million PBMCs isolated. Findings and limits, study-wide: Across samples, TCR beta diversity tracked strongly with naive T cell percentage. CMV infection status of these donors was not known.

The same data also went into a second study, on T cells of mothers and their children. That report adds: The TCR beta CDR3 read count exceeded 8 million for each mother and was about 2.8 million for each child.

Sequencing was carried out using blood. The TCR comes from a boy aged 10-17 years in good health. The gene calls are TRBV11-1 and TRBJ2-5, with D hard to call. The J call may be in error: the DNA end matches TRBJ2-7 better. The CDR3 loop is CASSLAPGSHYEQYF. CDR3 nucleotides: TGTGCCAGCAGCTTAGCCCCCGGGTCACACTACGAGCAGTACTTC.